The present TCR beta chain was sequenced within a study of blood T cell repertoires in COVID-19. Under the authors' procedure: Cell counts per sample came from amplifying reference gene primers. Clones were read by immunoSEQ multiplex PCR, and TCRdb kept only the in-frame ones, dropping some. Clone size and the V and J calls come from that table; the DNA yielded D and trimming. The table records around 160,000 clones, roughly 74% of them present only once. Germline V lookup: CDR1 MNHEY, CDR2 SVGAGI. V was pared by 7 bases and J by 8 bases, with 17 bases between. This CDR3 is 13 amino acids long. The source material was peripheral blood. The receptor comes from a woman older than 75 with acute or convalescent COVID-19. The gene calls are TRBV6-5 and TRBJ1-2; possibly TRBD1 for D (5 bases). CDR3 sequence (DNA): TGTGCCAGCATAACACAGGAGTATCAGGGCTACACCTTC. It specifies CASITQEYQGYTF.